This T cell receptor (beta chain) was observed in a study of identical twins' blood T cells. The donors were healthy female monozygous twins, three pairs in total. TCRdb re-analysed the 5' RACE reads in MiXCR, keeping a single row per CDR3 protein. The sample lists roughly 380,000 distinct CDR3 sequences, over 25% occurring once. Germline V lookup: CDR1 ENHRY, CDR2 SYGVKD. The CDR3 extends over 15 amino acids. The ends were cut back, 0 bases at V and 6 bases at J, with 14 bases in the middle. This sequence was found in a woman aged 18-55 years in good health. The gene calls are TRBV10-3 and TRBJ1-1; D is possibly TRBD1 (5 bases). Sequenced material: PBMCs. The CDR3 DNA follows: TGTGCCATCAGTGAGTCTATAGGGGCACGGGCTGAAGCTTTCTTT. This sequence encodes CAISESIGARAEAFF.